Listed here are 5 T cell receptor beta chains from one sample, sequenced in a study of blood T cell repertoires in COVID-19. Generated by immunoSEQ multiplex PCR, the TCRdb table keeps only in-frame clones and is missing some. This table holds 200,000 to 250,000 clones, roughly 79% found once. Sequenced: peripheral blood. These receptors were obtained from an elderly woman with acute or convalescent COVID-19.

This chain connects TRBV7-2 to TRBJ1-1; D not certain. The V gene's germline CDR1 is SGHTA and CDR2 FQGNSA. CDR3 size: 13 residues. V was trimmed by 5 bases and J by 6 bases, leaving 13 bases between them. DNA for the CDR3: TGTGCCAGCAGCCGAGGGCTGACTCCTGAAGCTTTCTTT. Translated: CASSRGLTPEAFF.

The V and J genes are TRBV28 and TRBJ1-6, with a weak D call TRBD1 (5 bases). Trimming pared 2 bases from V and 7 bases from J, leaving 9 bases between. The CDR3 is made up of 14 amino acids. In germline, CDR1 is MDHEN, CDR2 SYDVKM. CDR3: CASSLRGNNSPLHF. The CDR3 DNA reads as TGTGCCAGCAGTTTAAGGGGTAACAATTCACCCCTCCACTTT.

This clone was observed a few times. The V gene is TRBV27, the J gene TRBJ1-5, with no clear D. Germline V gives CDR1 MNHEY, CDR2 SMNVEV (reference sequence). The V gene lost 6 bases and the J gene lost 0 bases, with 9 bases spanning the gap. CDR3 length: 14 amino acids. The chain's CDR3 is CASSPNYSNQPQHF. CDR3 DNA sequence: TGTGCCAGCAGCCCTAATTATAGCAATCAGCCCCAGCATTTT.

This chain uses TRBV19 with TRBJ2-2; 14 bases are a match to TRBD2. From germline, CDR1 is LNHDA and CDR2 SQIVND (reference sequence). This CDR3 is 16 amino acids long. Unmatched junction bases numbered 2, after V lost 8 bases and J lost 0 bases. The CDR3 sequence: CASGGLAGANTGELFF. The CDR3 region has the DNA TGTGCCAGTGGGGGACTAGCGGGAGCGAACACCGGGGAGCTGTTTTTT.

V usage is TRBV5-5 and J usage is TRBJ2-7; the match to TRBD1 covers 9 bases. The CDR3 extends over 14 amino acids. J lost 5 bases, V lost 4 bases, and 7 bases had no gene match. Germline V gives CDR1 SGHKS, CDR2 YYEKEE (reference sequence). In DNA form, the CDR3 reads TGTGCCAGCAGCAGCCGGGACAGGGATGACGAGCAGTACTTC. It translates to CASSSRDRDDEQYF. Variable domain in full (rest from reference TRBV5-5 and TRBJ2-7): DAGVTQSPTHLIKTRGQQVTLRCSPISGHKSVSWYQQVLGQGPQFIFQYYEKEERGRGNFPDRFSARQFPNYSSELNVNALLLGDSALYLCASSSRDRDDEQYFGPGTRLTVT.